This TCR beta chain derives from a study of blood T cell repertoires in COVID-19. The assay was immunoSEQ multiplex PCR, and TCRdb's table has in-frame clones only and misses some. Here the sample spans hundreds of thousands of clones, about 80% being singletons. Participants spanned ages roughly 18 to 95 years and resided in roughly 22 US areas. Self-reported history from a screening survey and questionnaire set each donor's cohort. CDR1 is MDHEN and CDR2 is SYDVKM in the germline V gene. V was cut by 3 bases and J by 6 bases, with 14 bases left in between. The CDR3 totals 15 residues. The sequence was collected from a young man with acute COVID-19. Sequenced sample: PBMCs or T cells enriched from blood (not recorded which). This chain uses TRBV28 with TRBJ2-2, with D tentatively TRBD2 (6 bases). The CDR3 reads CASSFNMEGAGELFF. DNA for the CDR3: TGTGCCAGCAGTTTCAATATGGAGGGTGCCGGGGAGCTGTTTTTT.